These 2 T cell receptor beta chains share one sample of origin, sequenced in a study of chemoradiotherapy in HPV16-positive cancers. Some clones are missing from TCRdb's copy, which holds only in-frame ones; the method was immunoSEQ multiplex PCR. The sample has thousands of clones; about 90% are singletons. The sequencing used blood, collected from a patient who underwent chemoradiotherapy. The source of these receptors is a human donor with HPV-associated anogenital cancer.

This chain connects TRBV27 to TRBJ2-7; possibly TRBD2 for D (5 bases). The V and J ends lost 2 bases and 1 base respectively, with 12 bases between them. Germline CDR1 is MNHEY and CDR2 is SMNVEV (reference sequence). The CDR3 has 15 amino acids. The CDR3 protein is CASSLGRGPSYEQYF. The DNA of the CDR3 is TGTGCCAGCAGTTTAGGGAGAGGTCCTTCCTACGAGCAGTACTTC.

The chain has TRBV7-8 and TRBJ1-4, with TRBD1 identical over 12 bases. Germline CDR1 SGHVS, CDR2 FQNEAQ. The V gene end was trimmed by 1 base and the J gene end by 8 bases; junction bases not matched to a gene: 5. The CDR3 loop spans 16 amino acids. Here the CDR3 reads CASSLGDRGLREKLFF. The CDR3 DNA reads as TGTGCCAGCAGCTTAGGGGACAGGGGGCTTAGGGAAAAACTGTTTTTT.